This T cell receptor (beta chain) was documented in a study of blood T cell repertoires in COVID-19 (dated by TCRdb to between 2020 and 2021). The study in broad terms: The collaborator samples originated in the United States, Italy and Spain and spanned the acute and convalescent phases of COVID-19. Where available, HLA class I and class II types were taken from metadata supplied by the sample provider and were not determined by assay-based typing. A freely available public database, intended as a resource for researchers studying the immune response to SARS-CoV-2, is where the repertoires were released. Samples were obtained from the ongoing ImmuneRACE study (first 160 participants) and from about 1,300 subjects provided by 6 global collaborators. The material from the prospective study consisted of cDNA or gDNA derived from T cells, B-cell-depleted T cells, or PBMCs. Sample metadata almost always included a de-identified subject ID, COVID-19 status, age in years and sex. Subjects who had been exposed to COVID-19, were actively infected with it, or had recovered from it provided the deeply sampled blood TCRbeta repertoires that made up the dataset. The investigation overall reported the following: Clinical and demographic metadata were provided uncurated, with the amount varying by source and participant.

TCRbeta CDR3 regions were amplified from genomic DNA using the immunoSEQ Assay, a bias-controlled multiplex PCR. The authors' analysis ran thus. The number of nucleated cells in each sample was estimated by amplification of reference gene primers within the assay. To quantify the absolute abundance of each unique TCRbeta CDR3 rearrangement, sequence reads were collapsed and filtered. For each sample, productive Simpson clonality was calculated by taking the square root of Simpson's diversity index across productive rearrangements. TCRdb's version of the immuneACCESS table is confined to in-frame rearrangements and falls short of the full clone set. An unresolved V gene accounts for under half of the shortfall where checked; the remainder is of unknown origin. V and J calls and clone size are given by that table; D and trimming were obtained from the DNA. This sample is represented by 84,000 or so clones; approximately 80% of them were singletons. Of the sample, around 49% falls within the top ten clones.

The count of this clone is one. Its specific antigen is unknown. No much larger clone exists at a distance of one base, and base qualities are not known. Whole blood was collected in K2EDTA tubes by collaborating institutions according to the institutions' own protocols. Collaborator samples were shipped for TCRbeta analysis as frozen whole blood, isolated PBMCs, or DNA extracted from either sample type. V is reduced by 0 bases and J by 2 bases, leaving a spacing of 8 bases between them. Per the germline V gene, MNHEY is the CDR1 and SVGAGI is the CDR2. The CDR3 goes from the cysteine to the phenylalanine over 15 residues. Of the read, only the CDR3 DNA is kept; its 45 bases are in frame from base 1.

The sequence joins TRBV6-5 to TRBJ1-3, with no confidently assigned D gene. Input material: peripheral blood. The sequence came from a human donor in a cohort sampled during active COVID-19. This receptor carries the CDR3 CASSYSATAGNTIYF. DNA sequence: TGTGCCAGCAGTTACTCCGCAACGGCTGGAAACACCATATATTTT.